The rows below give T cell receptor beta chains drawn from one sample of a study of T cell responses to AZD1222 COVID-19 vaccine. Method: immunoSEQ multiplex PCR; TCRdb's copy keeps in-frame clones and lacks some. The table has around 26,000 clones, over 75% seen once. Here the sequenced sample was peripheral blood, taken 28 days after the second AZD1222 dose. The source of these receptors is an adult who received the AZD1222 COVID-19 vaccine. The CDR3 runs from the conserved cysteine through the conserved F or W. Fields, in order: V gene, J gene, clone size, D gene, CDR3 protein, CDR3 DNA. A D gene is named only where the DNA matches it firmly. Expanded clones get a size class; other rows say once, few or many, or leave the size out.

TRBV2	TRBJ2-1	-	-	CASSEWSGGKGQFF	TGTGCCAGCAGTGAATGGTCAGGGGGGAAAGGGCAGTTCTTC
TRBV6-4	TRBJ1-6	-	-	CASSEKGSPLHF	TGTGCCAGCAGTGAAAAGGGTTCACCCCTCCACTTT
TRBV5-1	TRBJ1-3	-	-	CASSSAGRTSGNTIYF	TGCGCCAGCAGTTCGGCAGGCCGGACCTCTGGAAACACCATATATTTT
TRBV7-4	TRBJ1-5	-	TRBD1	CASSADRVRGQPQHF	TGTGCCAGCAGCGCGGACAGGGTAAGAGGTCAGCCCCAGCATTTT
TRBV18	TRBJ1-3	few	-	CASSPRREGGNTIYF	TGTGCCAGCTCACCACGCAGGGAAGGTGGAAACACCATATATTTT
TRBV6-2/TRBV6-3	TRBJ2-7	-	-	CASSRLLERTYEQYF	TGTGCCAGCAGTCGCCTACTCGAACGTACCTACGAGCAGTACTTC
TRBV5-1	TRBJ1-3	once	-	CASSLDTLSGNTIYF	TGCGCCAGCAGCCTCGACACTCTCTCTGGAAACACCATATATTTT
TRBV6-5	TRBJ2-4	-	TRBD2	CASSQTSGGYIQYF	TGTGCCAGCAGTCAGACTAGCGGGGGATACATTCAGTACTTC
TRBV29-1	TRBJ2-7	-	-	CSVGDSTYEQYF	TGCAGCGTTGGGGACTCGACCTACGAGCAGTACTTC
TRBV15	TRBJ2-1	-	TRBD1	CATSRGTGDRNEQFF	TGTGCCACCAGCAGAGGGACAGGGGATCGCAATGAGCAGTTCTTC
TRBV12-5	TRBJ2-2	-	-	CASGNLPVPGELFF	TGTGCTAGTGGTAACCTACCTGTCCCAGGGGAGCTGTTTTTT
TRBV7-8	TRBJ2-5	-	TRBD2	CASSLASTSGGGTQYF	TGTGCCAGCAGCTTAGCGTCGACTAGCGGGGGAGGGACCCAGTACTTC
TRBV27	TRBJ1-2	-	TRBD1	CASSSTAGQGNYGYTF	TGTGCCAGCAGTTCTACGGCGGGACAGGGGAACTATGGCTACACCTTC
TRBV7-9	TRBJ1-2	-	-	CASSLDTRTGYTF	TGTGCCAGCAGCTTAGACACCCGAACGGGCTACACCTTC
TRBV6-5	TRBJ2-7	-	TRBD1	CASGQGYEQYF	TGTGCCAGCGGACAGGGGTACGAGCAGTACTTC
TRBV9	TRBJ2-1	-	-	CASSAIPPGEGGDNEQFF	TGTGCCAGCAGCGCCATACCCCCCGGGGAAGGCGGGGACAATGAGCAGTTCTTC
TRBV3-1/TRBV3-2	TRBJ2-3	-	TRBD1	CASSDTGTGADTQYF	TGTGCCAGCAGCGATACCGGGACAGGGGCAGATACGCAGTATTTT
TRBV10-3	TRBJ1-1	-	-	CAISESGPPFRAFF	TGTGCCATCAGTGAGTCGGGACCCCCTTTTAGAGCTTTCTTT
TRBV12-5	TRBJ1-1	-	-	CASGTGLGTEAFF	TGTGCTAGTGGGACCGGCCTAGGTACTGAAGCTTTCTTT
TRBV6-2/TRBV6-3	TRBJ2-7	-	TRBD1	CASSGQGAGEQYF	TGTGCCAGCAGCGGACAGGGGGCAGGCGAGCAGTACTTC
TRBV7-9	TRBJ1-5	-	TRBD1	CASSLGTGTQQPQHF	TGTGCCAGCAGCTTAGGGACAGGGACCCAACAGCCCCAGCATTTT
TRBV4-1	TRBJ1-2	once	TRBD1	CASSLGTGYGYTF	TGCGCCAGCAGCCTGGGGACAGGGTATGGCTACACCTTC
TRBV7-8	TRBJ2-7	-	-	CASSPTLNEQYF	TGTGCCAGCAGCCCTACTTTGAACGAGCAGTACTTC
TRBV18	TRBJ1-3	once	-	CASSPPTFSGNTIYF	TGTGCCAGCTCACCACCGACATTCTCTGGAAACACCATATATTTT
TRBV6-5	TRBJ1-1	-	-	CASTRTGATEAFF	TGTGCCAGCACCAGGACCGGGGCCACTGAAGCTTTCTTT
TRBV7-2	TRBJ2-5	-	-	CASSAPGPVETQYF	TGTGCCAGCAGCGCCCCGGGGCCAGTTGAGACCCAGTACTTC
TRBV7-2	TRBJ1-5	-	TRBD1	CASSRTGNQPQHF	TGTGCCAGCAGCCGGACAGGGAATCAGCCCCAGCATTTT
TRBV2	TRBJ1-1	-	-	CASSNIGTEAFF	TGTGCCAGCAGTAACATAGGGACTGAAGCTTTCTTT
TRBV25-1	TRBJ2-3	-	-	CASSDLNGRTQYF	TGTGCCAGCAGTGACCTGAATGGGAGGACGCAGTATTTT
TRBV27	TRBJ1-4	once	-	CASSSEGKLFF	TGTGCCAGCAGTTCCGAAGGAAAACTGTTTTTT
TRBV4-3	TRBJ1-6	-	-	CASSQDTYGGSPLHF	TGCGCCAGCAGCCAAGATACGTACGGAGGTTCACCCCTCCACTTT
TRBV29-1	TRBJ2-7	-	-	CSVGSRGYEQYF	TGCAGCGTTGGGTCTAGGGGATACGAGCAGTACTTC